The subject of this entry is one T cell receptor beta chain. Given the absence of the conserved phenylalanine or tryptophan at the CDR3 end, a read error is likely. The CDR3 is 14 amino acids. Germline V gene data show CDR1 as DFQATT and CDR2 as SNEGSKA (reference sequence). V gave up 3 bases and J gave up 4 bases; unmatched junction bases: 8. These data originate in a study of T-cell reconstitution after alpha-beta-depleted transplantation in children. Unique molecular identifiers were built into the TCRbeta library. Each CDR3 protein is one row after TCRdb ran MiXCR on the PCR reads. The repertoire holds some 530,000 distinct CDR3 sequences, around 13% seen once, with approximately 5.4% in the top ten.

The chain combines TRBV20-1 with TRBJ1-1; 7 bases align to TRBD1. The sequencing used PBMCs from the stem cell graft donor, collected from the stem cell graft. The clonotype was recovered from a human donor who donated a stem cell graft to a child with combined immunodeficiency. CDR3 amino acids: CSASPRTGVTEAFY. CDR3 coding DNA: TGCAGTGCTAGTCCTCGAACAGGGGTCACTGAAGCTTTCTAT.